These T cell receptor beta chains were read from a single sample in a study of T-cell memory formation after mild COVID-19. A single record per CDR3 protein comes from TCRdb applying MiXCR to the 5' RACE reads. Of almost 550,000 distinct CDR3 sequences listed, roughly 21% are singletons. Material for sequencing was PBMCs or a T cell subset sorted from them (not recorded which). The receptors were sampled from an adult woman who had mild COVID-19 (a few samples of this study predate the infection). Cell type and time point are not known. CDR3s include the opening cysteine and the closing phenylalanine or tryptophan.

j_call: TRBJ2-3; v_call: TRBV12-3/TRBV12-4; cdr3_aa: CASSSYKGLRTDTQYF
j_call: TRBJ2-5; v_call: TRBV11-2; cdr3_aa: CASSPQLFPAESRETQYF
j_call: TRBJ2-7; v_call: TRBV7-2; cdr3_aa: CASSLDGIGEQYF
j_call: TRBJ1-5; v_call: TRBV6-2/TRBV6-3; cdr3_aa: CASRSLQGNQPQHF
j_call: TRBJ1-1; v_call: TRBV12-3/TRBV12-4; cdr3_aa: CASRPRQNTEAFF
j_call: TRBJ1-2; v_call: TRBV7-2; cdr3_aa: CASSFRETGKYYGYTF
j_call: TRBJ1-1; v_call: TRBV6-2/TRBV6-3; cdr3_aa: CASSYPVGQAMNTEAFF
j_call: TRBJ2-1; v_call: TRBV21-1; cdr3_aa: CASSMTRSSYNEQFF
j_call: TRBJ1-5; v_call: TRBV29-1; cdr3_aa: CSVGGGTGDNQPQHF
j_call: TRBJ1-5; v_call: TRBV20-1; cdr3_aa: CSARDPNRGWQPQHF
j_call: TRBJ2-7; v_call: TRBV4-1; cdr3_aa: CASSQDRELAGNEQYF
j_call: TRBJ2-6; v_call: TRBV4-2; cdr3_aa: CASSQGLGGGTGANVLTF
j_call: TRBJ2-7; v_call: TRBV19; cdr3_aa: CASSAGQSYEQYF
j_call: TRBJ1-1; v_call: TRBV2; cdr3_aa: CDSRPAELNTEAFF
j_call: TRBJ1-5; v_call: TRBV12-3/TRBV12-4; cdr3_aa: CASSTTGGVNQPQHF
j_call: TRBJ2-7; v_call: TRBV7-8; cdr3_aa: CASSPLVGTGVYEQYF
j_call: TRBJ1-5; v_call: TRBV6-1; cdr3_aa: CASRENNQPQHF
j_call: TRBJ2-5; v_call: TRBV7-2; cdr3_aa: CASSLGGTQETQYF
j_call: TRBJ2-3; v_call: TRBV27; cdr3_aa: CASSSPERGFSTQYF
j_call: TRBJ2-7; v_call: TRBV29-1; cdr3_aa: CSVFGRGLFYEQYF
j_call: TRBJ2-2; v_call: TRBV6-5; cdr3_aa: CASSRTGTAYTGELFF
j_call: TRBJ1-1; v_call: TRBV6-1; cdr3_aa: CASRLNRDFTEAFF